These T cell receptor beta chains were read from a single sample in a study of Graves' ophthalmopathy and Graves' hyperthyroidism. TCRdb independently ran MiXCR on the multiplex PCR reads; one entry per CDR3 protein. The table has about 390,000 distinct CDR3 sequences, 15% to 20% seen once; the top ten hold 2% to 3%. Source material: peripheral blood. All receptors derive from an adult woman with stable Graves' hyperthyroidism. Each CDR3 is given with its conserved first and last residue. The D gene is left open where the match is weak. Clone sizes are given selectively: once, few, many, or a class where the clone is expanded.

CDR3 DNA	CDR3 protein	J gene	clone size	D gene	V gene
TGTGCCAGCAGTTTATTGGGGGGGCACAACGAGCAGTACTTC	CASSLLGGHNEQYF	TRBJ2-7	many	-	TRBV27
TGTGCCAGCAGTGAATTCCAGGGAGGCACCTACGAGCAGTACTTC	CASSEFQGGTYEQYF	TRBJ2-7	many	-	TRBV6-1
TGTGCCAGTAGTGGGGTCTTAGGGGGACAAGAGACCCAGTACTTC	CASSGVLGGQETQYF	TRBJ2-5	many	-	TRBV19
TGTGCCAGTAGTATGGACAGGGGTTGGGGCAATCAGCCCCAGCATTTT	CASSMDRGWGNQPQHF	TRBJ1-5	-	TRBD1	TRBV19
TGCAGTGCTAGAGATAGCGGGCAAGGGGGCAAAAACATTCAGTACTTC	CSARDSGQGGKNIQYF	TRBJ2-4	-	-	TRBV20-1
TGTGCCAGCAGCCCAACAGGTTTTAGCTCTGGAAACACCATATATTTT	CASSPTGFSSGNTIYF	TRBJ1-3	-	-	TRBV11-1
TGTGCCAGCAGGTCGGCGGACTCTTCCTACGAGCAGTACTTC	CASRSADSSYEQYF	TRBJ2-7	many	-	TRBV2
TGTGCCACCACGGCCAGACAGGGGGCCACCTACGAGCAGTACTTC	CATTARQGATYEQYF	TRBJ2-7	many	TRBD1	TRBV24-1
TGTGCCAGCAGCCCTCTCGGATGGTCTAGCGGTAGCTCCTACGAGCAGTACTTC	CASSPLGWSSGSSYEQYF	TRBJ2-7	once	TRBD2	TRBV12-3/TRBV12-4
TGTGCCAGCTCACCGTCCGTTCAAGAGACCCAGTACTTC	CASSPSVQETQYF	TRBJ2-5	many	-	TRBV18
TGCGCCAGCAGCCTCGGACTAGCGGGGGGCACCGGGGAGCTGTTTTTT	CASSLGLAGGTGELFF	TRBJ2-2	few	TRBD2	TRBV5-1
TGTGCCAGCAGCACCGGGACAGTCTATGGCTACACCTTC	CASSTGTVYGYTF	TRBJ1-2	-	TRBD1	TRBV6-1